These T cell receptor beta chains were read from a single sample in a study of blood T cell repertoires in COVID-19. Data came from immunoSEQ multiplex PCR; TCRdb stores just in-frame clones and leaves some out. The sample carries about 75,000 clones, 79% recorded once. The specimen sequenced was peripheral blood. The receptors were gathered from a woman older than 75 with active or convalescent COVID-19. Both conserved end residues are part of each CDR3. The order of the fields is D gene, V gene, clone size, J gene, CDR3 DNA, CDR3 protein. A D gene is named only where the DNA matches it firmly. Clone size, where shown, is once, few, many, or a class for clones that have expanded.

d_gene: TRBD1
v_gene: TRBV5-5
abundance: NA
j_gene: TRBJ2-6
CDR3nt: TGTGCCAGCAGCTTCGGGACAGGGGCCTCTGGGGCCAACGTCCTGACTTTC
CDR3aa: CASSFGTGASGANVLTF

d_gene: TRBD2
v_gene: TRBV28
abundance: NA
j_gene: TRBJ2-2
CDR3nt: TGTGCCAGCAGTTTCCCGGGACTAGCGTCCGGGGAGCTGTTTTTT
CDR3aa: CASSFPGLASGELFF

d_gene: TRBD1
v_gene: TRBV15
abundance: NA
j_gene: TRBJ2-1
CDR3nt: TGTGCCACCAGCCGAGGGGGCACTGAGCAGTTCTTC
CDR3aa: CATSRGGTEQFF

d_gene: TRBD1
v_gene: TRBV9
abundance: NA
j_gene: TRBJ2-7
CDR3nt: TGTGCCAGCAGCGTACGACAGGGTACTGGGGGCGACGAGCAGTACTTC
CDR3aa: CASSVRQGTGGDEQYF

d_gene: NA
v_gene: TRBV28
abundance: once
j_gene: TRBJ2-7
CDR3nt: TGTGCCAGCACCCGTATGGGGCTCGATTACGAGCAGTACTTC
CDR3aa: CASTRMGLDYEQYF

d_gene: TRBD2
v_gene: TRBV5-1
abundance: few
j_gene: TRBJ2-7
CDR3nt: TGCGCCAGCAGCCCGAGCGGGATCTCCTACGAGCAGTACTTC
CDR3aa: CASSPSGISYEQYF

d_gene: NA
v_gene: TRBV18
abundance: NA
j_gene: TRBJ2-2
CDR3nt: TGTGCCAGCTCACCACGGGGGCTCTACACCGGGGAGCTGTTTTTT
CDR3aa: CASSPRGLYTGELFF

d_gene: NA
v_gene: TRBV10-1
abundance: NA
j_gene: TRBJ1-1
CDR3nt: TGCGCCAGCAGTGATCCAGGGAAATCTGAAGCTTTCTTT
CDR3aa: CASSDPGKSEAFF

d_gene: NA
v_gene: TRBV5-1
abundance: NA
j_gene: TRBJ2-5
CDR3nt: TGCGCCAGCGCTCAAACAAGGGGTGCCCTAGAGACCCAGTACTTC
CDR3aa: CASAQTRGALETQYF

d_gene: TRBD1
v_gene: TRBV29-1
abundance: NA
j_gene: TRBJ1-2
CDR3nt: TGCAGCGGTTCAAGGGGGCAGGGGGATGGCTACACCTTC
CDR3aa: CSGSRGQGDGYTF

d_gene: NA
v_gene: TRBV2
abundance: few
j_gene: TRBJ2-2
CDR3nt: TGTGCCAGCAGCAGGAGCCCGGGACATAACACCGGGGAGCTGTTTTTT
CDR3aa: CASSRSPGHNTGELFF

d_gene: NA
v_gene: TRBV5-6
abundance: few
j_gene: TRBJ1-5
CDR3nt: TGTGCCAGCAGCTTGCGGGGGTCCAGCAATCAGCCCCAGCATTTT
CDR3aa: CASSLRGSSNQPQHF

d_gene: TRBD1
v_gene: TRBV10-3
abundance: NA
j_gene: TRBJ2-7
CDR3nt: TGTGCCATCAGTGTACAGGACAGGGTCTACGAGCAGTACTTC
CDR3aa: CAISVQDRVYEQYF

d_gene: TRBD2
v_gene: TRBV3-1/TRBV3-2
abundance: once
j_gene: TRBJ2-1
CDR3nt: TGTGCCAGCAGCCAAGGGGCTAGCGGGGGACTATACAATGAGCAGTTCTTC
CDR3aa: CASSQGASGGLYNEQFF

d_gene: TRBD2
v_gene: TRBV6-2/TRBV6-3
abundance: few
j_gene: TRBJ2-7
CDR3nt: TGTGCCAGCAGTCCCACAGGACTAGCGGGACGGCAGTACTTC
CDR3aa: CASSPTGLAGRQYF

d_gene: TRBD2
v_gene: TRBV12-3/TRBV12-4
abundance: few
j_gene: TRBJ2-7
CDR3nt: TGTGCCAGCGGCCGGGGGGGGGTCTACGAGCAGTACTTC
CDR3aa: CASGRGGVYEQYF

d_gene: NA
v_gene: TRBV7-3
abundance: NA
j_gene: TRBJ2-5
CDR3nt: TGTGCCAGCAGCCAAACTTTTCAAGAGACCCAGTACTTC
CDR3aa: CASSQTFQETQYF

d_gene: NA
v_gene: TRBV27
abundance: few
j_gene: TRBJ1-6
CDR3nt: TGTGCCAGCAGTACCCGGAATTCACCCCTCCACTTT
CDR3aa: CASSTRNSPLHF

d_gene: TRBD2
v_gene: TRBV30
abundance: NA
j_gene: TRBJ2-7
CDR3nt: TGTGCCTGGAGTGTTCTGTCTAGCGGGCGGCCAGAGCAGTACTTC
CDR3aa: CAWSVLSSGRPEQYF

d_gene: TRBD2
v_gene: TRBV5-1
abundance: NA
j_gene: TRBJ2-1
CDR3nt: TGCGCCAGCAGCTTTGGCGCGGGAGTATTTAATGAGCAGTTCTTC
CDR3aa: CASSFGAGVFNEQFF

d_gene: TRBD1
v_gene: TRBV10-3
abundance: once
j_gene: TRBJ2-3
CDR3nt: TGTGCCATCAGTGACTCAAGTAACAGGGGTTTCAGGGACACGCAGTATTTT
CDR3aa: CAISDSSNRGFRDTQYF

d_gene: NA
v_gene: TRBV6-4
abundance: NA
j_gene: TRBJ1-1
CDR3nt: TGTGCCAGCAGCCTCAATCATAGGGGTACTGAAGCTTTCTTT
CDR3aa: CASSLNHRGTEAFF

d_gene: TRBD1
v_gene: TRBV7-8
abundance: few
j_gene: TRBJ2-3
CDR3nt: TGTGCCAGCAGCGGAGCCCTACAGGGGTGGTATCGCGAGGATACGCAGTATTTT
CDR3aa: CASSGALQGWYREDTQYF

d_gene: TRBD1
v_gene: TRBV27
abundance: NA
j_gene: TRBJ1-2
CDR3nt: TGTGCCAGCAGTCCGGCCGGACAGGGCTACGGCTACACCTTC
CDR3aa: CASSPAGQGYGYTF

d_gene: TRBD2
v_gene: TRBV19
abundance: NA
j_gene: TRBJ2-1
CDR3nt: TGTGCCAGTAGTATGGGTCACTATACGGGAGGGGCCCGGGATGAGCAGTTCTTC
CDR3aa: CASSMGHYTGGARDEQFF

d_gene: TRBD1
v_gene: TRBV18
abundance: NA
j_gene: TRBJ1-6
CDR3nt: TGTGCCAGCTCTCCCTCCGGACAGGGGAATATTAATTCACCCCTCCACTTT
CDR3aa: CASSPSGQGNINSPLHF

d_gene: TRBD1
v_gene: TRBV27
abundance: once
j_gene: TRBJ2-5
CDR3nt: TGTGCCAGCAGTCTCCGGACAGGGGGGTTCCAAGAGACCCAGTACTTC
CDR3aa: CASSLRTGGFQETQYF

d_gene: NA
v_gene: TRBV4-3
abundance: NA
j_gene: TRBJ1-6
CDR3nt: TGCGCCAGCAGCCAAGATCCAGGGAGGGCGGCCTATAATTCACCCCTCCACTTT
CDR3aa: CASSQDPGRAAYNSPLHF

d_gene: TRBD1
v_gene: TRBV15
abundance: NA
j_gene: TRBJ1-5
CDR3nt: TGTGCCACCAGCAGAGATCCTCCGGGACAGGGGGATCAGCCCCAGCATTTT
CDR3aa: CATSRDPPGQGDQPQHF

d_gene: NA
v_gene: TRBV27
abundance: NA
j_gene: TRBJ1-3
CDR3nt: TGTGCCAGCAGTAGAACAGGATCCTCTGGAAACACCATATATTTT
CDR3aa: CASSRTGSSGNTIYF

d_gene: TRBD1
v_gene: TRBV29-1
abundance: few
j_gene: TRBJ1-4
CDR3nt: TGCAGCGTCCAGGGGGCGCTGAGTGAAAAACTGTTTTTT
CDR3aa: CSVQGALSEKLFF

d_gene: NA
v_gene: TRBV4-2
abundance: NA
j_gene: TRBJ2-5
CDR3nt: TGTGCCAGCAGCCAAGGAGGATCGAGTGAGACCCAGTACTTC
CDR3aa: CASSQGGSSETQYF

d_gene: NA
v_gene: TRBV7-3
abundance: NA
j_gene: TRBJ1-1
CDR3nt: TGTGCCAGCAGCTTAGGAGGGGATGGGAACACTGAAGCTTTCTTT
CDR3aa: CASSLGGDGNTEAFF

d_gene: TRBD1
v_gene: TRBV28
abundance: once
j_gene: TRBJ1-3
CDR3nt: TGTGCCAGCAGCCAGGACAGGGCCGGAAACACCATATATTTT
CDR3aa: CASSQDRAGNTIYF

d_gene: TRBD1
v_gene: TRBV28
abundance: NA
j_gene: TRBJ1-2
CDR3nt: TGTGCCACCCTCTGGACAGGCGTGATCGGCTACACCTTC
CDR3aa: CATLWTGVIGYTF

d_gene: NA
v_gene: TRBV28
abundance: few
j_gene: TRBJ2-7
CDR3nt: TGTGCCAGCAGTTTCGGGGTTCCGATCTCCGAGCAGTACTTC
CDR3aa: CASSFGVPISEQYF

d_gene: TRBD2
v_gene: TRBV11-2
abundance: NA
j_gene: TRBJ2-3
CDR3nt: TGTGCCAGCAGCACCCGGACTAGCTTTCTGGGGGCAGATACGCAGTATTTT
CDR3aa: CASSTRTSFLGADTQYF

d_gene: TRBD2
v_gene: TRBV9
abundance: NA
j_gene: TRBJ2-7
CDR3nt: TGTGCCAGCAGCGCCCGGGACTACCTGTACGAGCAGTACTTC
CDR3aa: CASSARDYLYEQYF

d_gene: NA
v_gene: TRBV24-1
abundance: few
j_gene: TRBJ1-2
CDR3nt: TGTGCCACCAGTGATCCGCCGAGGGGGAGTCATGGCTACACCTTC
CDR3aa: CATSDPPRGSHGYTF

d_gene: NA
v_gene: TRBV19
abundance: NA
j_gene: TRBJ2-3
CDR3nt: TGTGCCAGTAGTCCGCAGGGAATAACAGATACGCAGTATTTT
CDR3aa: CASSPQGITDTQYF